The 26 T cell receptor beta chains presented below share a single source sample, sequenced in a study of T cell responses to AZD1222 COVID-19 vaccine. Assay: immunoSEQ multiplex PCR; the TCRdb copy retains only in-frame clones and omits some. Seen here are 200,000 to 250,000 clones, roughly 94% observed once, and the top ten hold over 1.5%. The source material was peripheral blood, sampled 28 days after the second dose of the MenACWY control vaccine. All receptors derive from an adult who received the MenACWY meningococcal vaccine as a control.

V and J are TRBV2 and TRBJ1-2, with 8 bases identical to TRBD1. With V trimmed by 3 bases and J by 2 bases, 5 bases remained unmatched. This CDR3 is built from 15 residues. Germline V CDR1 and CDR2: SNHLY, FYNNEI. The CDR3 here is CASSDWTGPNYGYTF. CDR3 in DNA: TGTGCCAGCAGTGATTGGACAGGGCCAAACTATGGCTACACCTTC. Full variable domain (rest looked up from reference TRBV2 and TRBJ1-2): EPEVTQTPSHQVTQMGQEVILRCVPISNHLYFYWYRQILGQKVEFLVSFYNNEISEKSEIFDDQFSVERPDGSNFTLKIRSTKLEDSAMYFCASSDWTGPNYGYTFGSGTRLTVV.

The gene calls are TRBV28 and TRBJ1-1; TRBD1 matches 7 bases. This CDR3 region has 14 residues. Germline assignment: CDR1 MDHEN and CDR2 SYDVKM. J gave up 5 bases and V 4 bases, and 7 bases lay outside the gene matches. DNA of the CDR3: TGTGCCAGCAGTTCCCTAGACAGGGCTACTGAAGCTTTCTTT. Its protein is CASSSLDRATEAFF.

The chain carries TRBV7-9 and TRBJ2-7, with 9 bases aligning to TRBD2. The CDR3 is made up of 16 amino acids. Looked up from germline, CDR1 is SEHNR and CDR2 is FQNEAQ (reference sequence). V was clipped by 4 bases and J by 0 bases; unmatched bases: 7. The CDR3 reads CASSSTSGASSYEQYF. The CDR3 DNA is TGTGCCAGCAGCTCGACTAGCGGTGCGAGCTCCTACGAGCAGTACTTC.

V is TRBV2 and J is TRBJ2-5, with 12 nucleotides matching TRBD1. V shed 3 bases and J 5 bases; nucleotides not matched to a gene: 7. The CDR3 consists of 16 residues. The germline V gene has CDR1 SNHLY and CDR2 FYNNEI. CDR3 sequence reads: CASSESGQGALETQYF. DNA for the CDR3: TGTGCCAGCAGTGAGTCGGGACAGGGGGCCTTGGAGACCCAGTACTTC.

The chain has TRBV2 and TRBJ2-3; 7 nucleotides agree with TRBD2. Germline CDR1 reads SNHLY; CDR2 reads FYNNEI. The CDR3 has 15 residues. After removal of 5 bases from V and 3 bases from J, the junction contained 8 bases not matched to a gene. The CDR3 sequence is CASSFIAGDTDTQYF. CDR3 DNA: TGTGCCAGCAGTTTCATAGCGGGTGATACAGATACGCAGTATTTT.

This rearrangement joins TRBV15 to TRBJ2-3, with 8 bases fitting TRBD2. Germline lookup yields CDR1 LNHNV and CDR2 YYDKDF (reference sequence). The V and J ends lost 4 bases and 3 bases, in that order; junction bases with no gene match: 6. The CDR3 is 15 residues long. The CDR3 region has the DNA TGTGCCACCAGCATCGCTAGCGGGTCGACAGATACGCAGTATTTT. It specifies CATSIASGSTDTQYF.

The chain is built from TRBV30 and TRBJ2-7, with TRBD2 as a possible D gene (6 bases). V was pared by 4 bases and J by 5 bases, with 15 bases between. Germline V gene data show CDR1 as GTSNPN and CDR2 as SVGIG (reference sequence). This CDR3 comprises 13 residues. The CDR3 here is CAWTTTREDEQYF. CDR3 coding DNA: TGTGCCTGGACCACTACCAGGGAGGACGAGCAGTACTTC.

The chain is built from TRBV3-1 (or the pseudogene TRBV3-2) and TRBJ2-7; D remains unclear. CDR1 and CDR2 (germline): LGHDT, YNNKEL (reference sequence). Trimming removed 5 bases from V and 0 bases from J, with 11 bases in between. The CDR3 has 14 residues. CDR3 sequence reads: CASSKRTSSYEQYF. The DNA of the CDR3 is TGTGCCAGCAGCAAGCGTACCAGCTCCTACGAGCAGTACTTC.

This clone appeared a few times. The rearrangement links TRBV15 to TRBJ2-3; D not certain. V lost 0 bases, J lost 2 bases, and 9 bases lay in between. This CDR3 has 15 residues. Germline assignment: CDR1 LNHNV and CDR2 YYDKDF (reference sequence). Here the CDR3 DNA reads TGTGCCACCAGCAGAGAGTCAGCCAACACAGATACGCAGTATTTT. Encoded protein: CATSRESANTDTQYF.

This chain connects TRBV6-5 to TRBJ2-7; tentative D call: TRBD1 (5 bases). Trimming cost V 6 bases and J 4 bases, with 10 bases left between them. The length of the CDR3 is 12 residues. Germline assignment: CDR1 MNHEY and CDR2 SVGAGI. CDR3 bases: TGTGCCAGCAGCCCAGGGTTTTACGAGCAGTACTTC. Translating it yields CASSPGFYEQYF.

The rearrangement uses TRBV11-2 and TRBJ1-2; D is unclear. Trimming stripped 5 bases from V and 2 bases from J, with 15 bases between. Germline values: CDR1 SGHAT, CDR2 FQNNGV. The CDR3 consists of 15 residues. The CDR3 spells CASSARHSENYGYTF. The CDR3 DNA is TGTGCCAGCAGCGCGAGACACTCAGAGAACTATGGCTACACCTTC.

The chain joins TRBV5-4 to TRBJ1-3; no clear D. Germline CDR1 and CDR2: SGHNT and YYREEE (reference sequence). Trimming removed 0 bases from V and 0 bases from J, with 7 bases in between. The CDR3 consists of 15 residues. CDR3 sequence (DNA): TGTGCCAGCAGCTTGGATATCCGCTCTGGAAACACCATATATTTT. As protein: CASSLDIRSGNTIYF.

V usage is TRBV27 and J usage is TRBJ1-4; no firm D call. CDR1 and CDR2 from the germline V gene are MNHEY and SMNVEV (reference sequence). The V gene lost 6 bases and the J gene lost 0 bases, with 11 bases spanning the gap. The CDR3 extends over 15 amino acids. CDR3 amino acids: CASSKNTATNEKLFF. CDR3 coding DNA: TGTGCCAGCAGCAAGAACACGGCAACTAATGAAAAACTGTTTTTT.

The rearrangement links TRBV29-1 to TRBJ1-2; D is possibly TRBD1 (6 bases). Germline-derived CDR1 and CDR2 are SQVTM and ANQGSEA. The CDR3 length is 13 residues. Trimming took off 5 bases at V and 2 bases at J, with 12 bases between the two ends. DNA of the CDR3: TGCAGCGTTCGCACAGGGTGGAACTATGGCTACACCTTC. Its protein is CSVRTGWNYGYTF.

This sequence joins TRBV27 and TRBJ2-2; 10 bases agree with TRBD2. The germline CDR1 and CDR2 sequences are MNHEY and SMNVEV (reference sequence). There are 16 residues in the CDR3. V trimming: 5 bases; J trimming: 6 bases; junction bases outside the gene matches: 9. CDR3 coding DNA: TGTGCCAGCAGTCCCCCGGGACTAGCGATCCCCGGGGAGCTGTTTTTT. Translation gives CASSPPGLAIPGELFF.

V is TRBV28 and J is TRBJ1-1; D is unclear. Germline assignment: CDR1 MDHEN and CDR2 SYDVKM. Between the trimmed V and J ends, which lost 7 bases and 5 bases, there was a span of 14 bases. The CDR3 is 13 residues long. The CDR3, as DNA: TGTGCCAGCACCGTACGGGCCTTTACTGAAGCTTTCTTT. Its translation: CASTVRAFTEAFF.

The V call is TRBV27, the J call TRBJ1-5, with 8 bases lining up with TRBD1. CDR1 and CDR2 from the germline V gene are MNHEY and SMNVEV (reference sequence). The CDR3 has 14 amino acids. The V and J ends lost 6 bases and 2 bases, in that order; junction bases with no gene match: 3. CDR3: CASSGQGGNQPQHF. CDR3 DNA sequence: TGTGCCAGCAGCGGACAGGGTGGCAATCAGCCCCAGCATTTT.

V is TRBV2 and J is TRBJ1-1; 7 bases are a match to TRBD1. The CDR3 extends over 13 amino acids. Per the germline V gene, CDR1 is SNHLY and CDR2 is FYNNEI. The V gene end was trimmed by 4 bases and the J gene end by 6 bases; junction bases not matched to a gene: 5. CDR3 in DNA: TGTGCCAGCAGTGGGACAGGTTCGCCTGAAGCTTTCTTT. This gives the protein CASSGTGSPEAFF.

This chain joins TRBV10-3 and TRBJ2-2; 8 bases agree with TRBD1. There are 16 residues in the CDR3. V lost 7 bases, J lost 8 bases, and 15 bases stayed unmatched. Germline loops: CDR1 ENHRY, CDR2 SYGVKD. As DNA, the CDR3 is TGTGCCATCAATACTACTCCTCAGGGGGCGGATGGGGAGCTGTTTTTT. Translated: CAINTTPQGADGELFF.

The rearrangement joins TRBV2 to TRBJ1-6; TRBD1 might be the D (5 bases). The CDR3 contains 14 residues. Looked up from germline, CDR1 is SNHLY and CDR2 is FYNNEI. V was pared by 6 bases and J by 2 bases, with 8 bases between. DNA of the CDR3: TGTGCCAGCAGCGGGGCTACCTATAATTCACCCCTCCACTTT. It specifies CASSGATYNSPLHF.

CDR3 nucleotides: TGTGCCAGCAGCCAAGACAGAGGGATCACTGAAGCTTTCTTT. As protein: CASSQDRGITEAFF. The rearrangement links TRBV4-2 to TRBJ1-1; no reliable D call. Germline loops: CDR1 LGHNA, CDR2 YNFKEQ. V shed 0 bases and J shed 4 bases, with 9 bases lying between them. CDR3 length: 14 amino acids.

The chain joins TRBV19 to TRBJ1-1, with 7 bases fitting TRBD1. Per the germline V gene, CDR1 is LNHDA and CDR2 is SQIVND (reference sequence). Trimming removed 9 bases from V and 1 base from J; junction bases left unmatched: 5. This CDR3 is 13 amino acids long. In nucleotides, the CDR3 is TGTGCCAGCGGACAGGACACGAACACTGAAGCTTTCTTT. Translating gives CASGQDTNTEAFF.

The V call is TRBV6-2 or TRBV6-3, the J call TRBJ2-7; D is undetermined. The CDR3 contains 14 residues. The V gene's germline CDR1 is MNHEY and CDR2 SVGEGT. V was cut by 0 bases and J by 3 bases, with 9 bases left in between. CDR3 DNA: TGTGCCAGCAGTTACTCGGGGTATGGCTACGAGCAGTACTTC. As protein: CASSYSGYGYEQYF.

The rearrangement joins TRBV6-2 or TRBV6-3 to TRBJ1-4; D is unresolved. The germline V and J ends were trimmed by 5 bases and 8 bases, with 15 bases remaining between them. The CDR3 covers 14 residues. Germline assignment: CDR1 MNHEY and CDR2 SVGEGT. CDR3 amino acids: CASSPPGKEEKLFF. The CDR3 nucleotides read TGTGCCAGCAGTCCCCCGGGGAAGGAGGAAAAACTGTTTTTT.

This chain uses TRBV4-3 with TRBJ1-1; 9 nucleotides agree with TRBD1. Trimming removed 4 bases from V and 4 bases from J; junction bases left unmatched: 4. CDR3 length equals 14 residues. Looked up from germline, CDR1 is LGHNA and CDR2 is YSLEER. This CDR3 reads CASSPGTGPTEAFF. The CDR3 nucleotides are TGCGCCAGCAGCCCCGGGACAGGGCCCACTGAAGCTTTCTTT.

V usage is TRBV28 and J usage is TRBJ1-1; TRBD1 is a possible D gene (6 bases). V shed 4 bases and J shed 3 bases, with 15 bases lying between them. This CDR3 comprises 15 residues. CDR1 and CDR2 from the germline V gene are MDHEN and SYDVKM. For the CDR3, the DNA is TGTGCCAGCAGTTACTCATATGGGGGGCACACTGAAGCTTTCTTT. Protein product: CASSYSYGGHTEAFF.